What follows are 26 T cell receptor beta chains derived from one specimen sequenced in a study of control samples from healthy donors and cancer patients. The repertoire was sequenced with immunoSEQ multiplex PCR; TCRdb's copy has only in-frame clones and lacks some. The sample holds 51,000 or so clones, about four fifths seen once. Sequencing was performed on blood. These receptors were obtained from a man between 65 and 85 years old in good health.

The chain carries TRBV6-2 or TRBV6-3 and TRBJ1-5, with 12 bases matching TRBD1. The ends lost 2 bases at V and 7 bases at J; junction bases unmatched: 15. Germline V gene data show CDR1 as MNHEY and CDR2 as SVGEGT. This CDR3 region has 19 residues. The CDR3 DNA reads TGTGCCAGCAGTTACCTGACCGGGACAGGGGGCGGACGGTCCCAGCCCCAGCATTTT. It codes for CASSYLTGTGGGRSQPQHF.

This clone came up once. The rearrangement joins TRBV4-1 to TRBJ1-1, with TRBD1 as a possible D gene (5 bases). The V end lost 0 bases, the J end lost 11 bases, and 13 bases lay between the germline ends. The length of the CDR3 is 13 residues. Germline values: CDR1 MGHRA, CDR2 YSYEKL. The CDR3: CASSQDGRGSAFF. The CDR3 coding sequence is TGCGCCAGCAGCCAAGATGGAAGGGGTTCTGCTTTCTTT.

J is TRBJ1-6 and V is TRBV5-1, with D possibly TRBD1 on 5 matching bases. This CDR3 has 15 residues. Trimming pared 0 bases from V and 5 bases from J, leaving 9 bases between. CDR1 and CDR2 from the germline V gene are SGHRS and YFSETQ. CDR3 in amino acids: CASSLGTTDNSPLHF. Written as DNA, the CDR3 is TGCGCCAGCAGCTTGGGGACAACGGATAATTCACCCCTCCACTTT.

The V and J genes are TRBV5-4 and TRBJ2-1; D unclear. Trimming removed 4 bases from V and 3 bases from J, with 2 bases in between. The germline V gene has CDR1 SGHNT and CDR2 YYREEE (reference sequence). The CDR3 extends over 11 amino acids. The CDR3 DNA reads TGTGCCAGCAGCGACTACAATGAGCAGTTCTTC. Translating it yields CASSDYNEQFF.

This chain links TRBV5-1 with TRBJ2-7, with 13 bases aligning to TRBD2. The CDR3 covers 16 residues. Germline CDR1 and CDR2: SGHRS and YFSETQ. V was clipped by 2 bases and J by 5 bases; unmatched bases: 7. The CDR3 nucleotides read TGCGCCAGCAGCTTACTAGCGGGAGGGCCGTTAGACGAGCAGTACTTC. Translating it yields CASSLLAGGPLDEQYF.

The gene calls are TRBV19 and TRBJ1-6, with D possibly matching TRBD1 (6 bases). Germline V lookup: CDR1 LNHDA, CDR2 SQIVND (reference sequence). V lost 3 bases, J lost 14 bases, and 14 bases lay in between. There are 13 residues in the CDR3. The CDR3 spells CASSMGHPAALHF. The DNA for the CDR3 is TGTGCCAGTAGTATGGGACATCCAGCCGCCCTCCACTTT.

This chain joins TRBV6-1 and TRBJ2-3; 9 nucleotides agree with TRBD2. Looked up from germline, CDR1 is MNHNS and CDR2 is SASEGT. The CDR3 runs 15 residues. The J segment lost 8 bases and the V segment lost 1 base, leaving 7 bases of the junction unmatched. The CDR3 loop reads CASSEVAGGLSTQYF. The DNA for the CDR3 is TGTGCCAGCAGTGAAGTTGCGGGGGGGCTAAGTACGCAGTATTTT.

The V gene is TRBV7-2, the J gene TRBJ2-7; perhaps TRBD1 as D (6 bases). This CDR3 region has 14 residues. Trimming stripped 4 bases from V and 3 bases from J, with 13 bases between. Per germline, CDR1 SGHTA and CDR2 FQGNSA. The CDR3 DNA reads as TGTGCCAGCAGCTATGGGCAGGGGAGCTACGAGCAGTACTTC. Translated, it gives CASSYGQGSYEQYF. The full variable domain, completed using reference TRBV7-2 and TRBJ2-7, is GAGVSQSPSNKVTEKGKDVELRCDPISGHTALYWYRQSLGQGLEFLIYFQGNSAPDKSGLPSDRFSAERTGGSVSTLTIQRTQQEDSAVYLCASSYGQGSYEQYFGPGTRLTVT.

The chain combines TRBV7-8 with TRBJ2-7, with a tentative D call TRBD2 (5 bases). Per the germline V gene, CDR1 is SGHVS and CDR2 is FQNEAQ. Between the trimmed V and J ends, which lost 6 bases and 1 base, there was a span of 13 bases. The CDR3 is 14 amino acids. The CDR3 spells CASRLGRGSYEQYF. For the CDR3, the DNA is TGTGCCAGCAGGCTTGGACGGGGTTCCTACGAGCAGTACTTC.

The chain couples TRBV7-6 to TRBJ1-4; unclear D gene. CDR3 length equals 15 residues. Trimming took off 1 base at V and 5 bases at J, with 11 bases between the two ends. Per germline, CDR1 SGHVS and CDR2 FNYEAQ. CDR3 sequence: CASSLGRPHNEKLFF. The CDR3, as DNA: TGTGCCAGCAGCTTAGGGCGACCGCACAATGAAAAACTGTTTTTT.

The chain employs TRBV30 and TRBJ1-1; D is undetermined. Germline loops: CDR1 GTSNPN, CDR2 SVGIG (reference sequence). CDR3 size: 13 residues. V lost 2 bases and J lost 4, with 11 bases in between. The CDR3 nucleotides read TGTGCCTGGAGTCCCTTGTGGGGCACTGAAGCTTTCTTT. Translating it yields CAWSPLWGTEAFF.

The chain combines TRBV5-1 with TRBJ2-1; TRBD2 agrees at 9 bases. Germline loops: CDR1 SGHRS, CDR2 YFSETQ. Trimming took 3 bases from V and 8 from J; bases not matched to a gene: 6. This CDR3 is built from 14 residues. The CDR3: CASSSTLAGYEQFF. The CDR3 region has the DNA TGCGCCAGCAGCTCCACCCTAGCGGGGTATGAGCAGTTCTTC.

The chain joins TRBV7-2 to TRBJ2-7, with TRBD2 matching over 10 bases. The germline V gene encodes CDR1 SGHTA and CDR2 FQGNSA. V trimming: 5 bases; J trimming: 3 bases; junction bases outside the gene matches: 4. The CDR3 totals 14 residues. The CDR3 here is CASSLSSGGYEQYF. CDR3 nucleotide sequence: TGTGCCAGCAGCCTCTCTAGCGGGGGCTACGAGCAGTACTTC. The full variable domain, with the rest looked up from reference TRBV7-2 and TRBJ2-7, is GAGVSQSPSNKVTEKGKDVELRCDPISGHTALYWYRQSLGQGLEFLIYFQGNSAPDKSGLPSDRFSAERTGGSVSTLTIQRTQQEDSAVYLCASSLSSGGYEQYFGPGTRLTVT.

The chain has TRBV28 and TRBJ2-7, with D possibly called TRBD1 or TRBD2 (5 bases each). V shed 5 bases and J shed 0 bases, with 14 bases lying between them. CDR1 and CDR2 (germline): MDHEN, SYDVKM. The length of the CDR3 is 15 residues. CDR3: CASSRGPTASYEQYF. As DNA, the CDR3 is TGTGCCAGCAGTAGGGGACCCACAGCCTCCTACGAGCAGTACTTC. Full variable domain (outside the CDR3, taken from reference TRBV28 and TRBJ2-7): DVKVTQSSRYLVKRTGEKVFLECVQDMDHENMFWYRQDPGLGLRLIYFSYDVKMKEKGDIPEGYSVSREKKERFSLILESASTNQTSMYLCASSRGPTASYEQYFGPGTRLTVT.

The chain links TRBV12-3 or TRBV12-4 to TRBJ2-1; the D is unclear. V was shortened by 3 bases and J by 9 bases, with 12 bases between the two germline ends. This CDR3 is 13 amino acids long. The CDR3 here is CASSFRLEGEQFF. The CDR3 nucleotides read TGTGCCAGCAGTTTTCGGCTTGAAGGTGAGCAGTTCTTC.

The V call is TRBV6-5, the J call TRBJ1-6; no definite D call. The germline V gene encodes CDR1 MNHEY and CDR2 SVGAGI. This CDR3 is 12 amino acids long. V was cut by 2 bases and J by 14 bases, with 10 bases left in between. CDR3 in amino acids: CASSYSRTSLHF. CDR3 nucleotides: TGTGCCAGCAGTTACAGCAGGACCTCCCTCCACTTT.

This clone was found once. J is TRBJ2-2 and V is TRBV6-2 or TRBV6-3, with TRBD1 as a possible D gene (5 bases). Germline-derived CDR1 and CDR2 are MNHEY and SVGEGT. V dropped 6 bases and J dropped 1 base, with 15 bases sitting between them. CDR3 size: 16 residues. The CDR3 region is CASSHPGQGNTGELFF. The CDR3 bases are TGTGCCAGCAGCCACCCCGGGCAGGGGAACACCGGGGAGCTGTTTTTT.

CDR3 sequence (DNA): TGTGCCAGCAGCTACCGGGACGCGGAAGAGACCCAGTACTTC. Encoded protein: CASSYRDAEETQYF. The chain carries TRBV7-2 and TRBJ2-5; D could derive from TRBD1 or TRBD2 (5 bases each). V dropped 4 bases and J dropped 3 bases, with 12 bases sitting between them. Germline V gives CDR1 SGHTA, CDR2 FQGNSA. The CDR3 is 14 amino acids.

The rearrangement links TRBV19 to TRBJ2-2, with D perhaps matching TRBD1 (5 bases). V lost 6 bases to trimming and J lost 5 bases, with 25 bases between them. Per the germline V gene, CDR1 is LNHDA and CDR2 is SQIVND (reference sequence). CDR3 length equals 18 residues. CDR3 sequence: CASRGWGFRVGETGELFF. Written as DNA, the CDR3 is TGTGCCAGTAGAGGATGGGGCTTTCGGGTAGGGGAAACCGGGGAGCTGTTTTTT.

J is TRBJ2-3 and V is TRBV7-9, with D perhaps being TRBD1 or TRBD2 (5 bases each). With 4 bases removed from V and 4 bases from J, the gap between germline ends came to 18 bases. The CDR3 has 16 amino acids. Germline V gives CDR1 SEHNR, CDR2 FQNEAQ (reference sequence). CDR3 bases: TGTGCCAGCAGCTACCGGGACCGATGGGGACCAGATACGCAGTATTTT. It yields the protein CASSYRDRWGPDTQYF.

A single count supports this clone. V usage is TRBV5-8 and J usage is TRBJ2-3, with 9 bases aligning to TRBD1. CDR3 size: 15 residues. Germline lookup yields CDR1 SGHTS and CDR2 YDEGEE. V lost 2 bases and J lost 5; bases outside the gene matches: 6. DNA for the CDR3: TGTGCCAGCAGCTTCGGACAGGGGAAGGGAGATACGCAGTATTTT. Its protein product is CASSFGQGKGDTQYF.

The genes are TRBV28 and TRBJ2-7; D may be TRBD2 (7 bases). CDR3 size: 16 residues. V was pared by 0 bases and J by 7 bases, with 19 bases between. CDR1 and CDR2 from the germline V gene are MDHEN and SYDVKM. CDR3 region: CASSLWSSGAQGEQYF. Here the CDR3 DNA reads TGTGCCAGCAGTTTATGGTCCAGCGGGGCCCAGGGGGAGCAGTACTTC.

The chain combines TRBV6-1 with TRBJ2-5; possible D gene TRBD1, 5 bases. This CDR3 is built from 12 residues. Germline V gene data show CDR1 as MNHNS and CDR2 as SASEGT. Trimming cost V 2 bases and J 9 bases, with 10 bases left between them. The CDR3 coding sequence is TGTGCCAGCAGTGAATTCCCCAGGGCCCAGTACTTC. This gives the protein CASSEFPRAQYF.

V and J are TRBV5-1 and TRBJ2-7; 9 bases map to TRBD1. Losses at the gene ends were 0 bases for V and 6 bases for J; bases not matched to a gene: 7. This CDR3 contains 15 residues. Germline CDR1 is SGHRS and CDR2 is YFSETQ. CDR3 bases: TGCGCCAGCAGCTTGGGAACCGGGACAGGGATCGAGCAGTACTTC. Translating gives CASSLGTGTGIEQYF.

The J gene is TRBJ2-7, the V gene TRBV2; D is unclear. The CDR3 sequence is 13 residues long. V lost 8 bases to trimming and J lost 6 bases, with 17 bases between them. Germline values: CDR1 SNHLY, CDR2 FYNNEI. The CDR3 sequence is CASSTTIDGEQYF. The CDR3 nucleotides are TGTGCCAGCTCCACCACAATCGACGGCGAGCAGTACTTC.

The table lists this clone with a few counts. This chain links TRBV5-4 with TRBJ1-1; TRBD1 matches at 7 bases. Germline values: CDR1 SGHNT, CDR2 YYREEE (reference sequence). The trim removed 4 bases at V and 2 bases at J, leaving 11 bases unmatched. The CDR3 totals 16 residues. In DNA form, the CDR3 reads TGTGCCAGCAGCAACCGGGACAGAGCCACCAACACTGAAGCTTTCTTT. Its translation is CASSNRDRATNTEAFF.